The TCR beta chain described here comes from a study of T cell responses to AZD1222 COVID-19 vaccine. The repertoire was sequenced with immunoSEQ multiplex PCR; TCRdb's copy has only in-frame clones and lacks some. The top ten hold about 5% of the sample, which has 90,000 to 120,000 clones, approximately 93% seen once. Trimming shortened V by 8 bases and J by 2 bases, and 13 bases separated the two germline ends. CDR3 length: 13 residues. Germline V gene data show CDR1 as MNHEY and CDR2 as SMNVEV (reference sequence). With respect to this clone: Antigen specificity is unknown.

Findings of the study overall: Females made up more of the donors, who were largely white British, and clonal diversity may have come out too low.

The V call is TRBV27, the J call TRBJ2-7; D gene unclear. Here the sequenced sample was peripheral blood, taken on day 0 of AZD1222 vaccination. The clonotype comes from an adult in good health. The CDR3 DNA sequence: TGTGCCAGCGCACCCACACGGCCCTACGAGCAGTACTTC. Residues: CASAPTRPYEQYF.